The subject of this entry is one T cell receptor (beta chain). Its antigen is unknown. This sample is drawn from a study of cytotoxic CD8 clonotypes in ibrutinib-treated CLL. Study information: With a range of 6 to 36, the median treatment time before response samples were taken was roughly twelve months. Findings and caveats of the study: Clonality went higher at ibrutinib response and then dropped back toward baseline at progression.

The table came from immunoSEQ multiplex PCR; TCRdb's copy has only in-frame clones and leaves some out. This table holds about 39,000 clones, approximately 67% found once. The clonotype was recovered from a human donor with chronic lymphocytic leukemia. The sequencing used PBMCs, collected at disease progression, from a patient treated with ibrutinib.

The CDR3 sequence is CASSGSGATYEQYF. CDR3 sequence (DNA): TGCGCCAGCAGCGGGTCAGGGGCAACCTACGAGCAGTACTTC. V is TRBV5-1 and J is TRBJ2-7; D perhaps matches TRBD1 (6 bases). This CDR3 is built from 14 residues. Germline CDR1 reads SGHRS; CDR2 reads YFSETQ. Trimming cost V 4 bases and J 2 bases, with 13 bases left between them.